The 2 T cell receptor beta chains in this list originate from one sample, sequenced in a study of CD8+ T cells in alopecia areata. Following extraction, RNA underwent reverse transcription to cDNA, which served as the sequencing template. TCRdb's copy holds only in-frame clones and misses some; the assay was immunoSEQ multiplex PCR. Altogether approximately 110,000 clones are present, around 54% being singletons, with the ten largest covering about 3.2%. Indicated treatment: oral pan-JAK inhibitor, 5-10 mg twice daily. The material sequenced was CD4+ T cells sorted from blood, taken at week 24, from a patient treated with tofacitinib. The receptors were sampled from a human donor with alopecia areata.

The genes are TRBV7-2 and TRBJ2-5; 14 positions match TRBD2. CDR3 size: 16 residues. Germline loops: CDR1 SGHTA, CDR2 FQGNSA. The junction had 7 bases not matched to a gene; V was cut back by 5 bases and J by 5 bases. CDR3 protein: CASSPRLAGGRETQYF. The CDR3 nucleotides read TGTGCCAGCAGCCCCCGACTAGCGGGGGGGCGGGAGACCCAGTACTTC. Full variable domain (outside the CDR3, taken from reference TRBV7-2 and TRBJ2-5): GAGVSQSPSNKVTEKGKDVELRCDPISGHTALYWYRQSLGQGLEFLIYFQGNSAPDKSGLPSDRFSAERTGGSVSTLTIQRTQQEDSAVYLCASSPRLAGGRETQYFGPGTRLLVL.

As to this clone: Other DNA sequences in the sample encode the same CDR3. The V gene is TRBV30, the J gene TRBJ2-7; TRBD2 matches 8 bases. Trimming cost V 5 bases and J 4 bases; bases outside gene matches: 7. The CDR3 is 13 residues long. From germline, CDR1 is GTSNPN and CDR2 SVGIG (reference sequence). The CDR3 DNA sequence: TGTGCCTGGTCTGTGGCTAGCGGGTACGAGCAGTACTTC. This sequence encodes CAWSVASGYEQYF.